Listed here are 32 T cell receptor beta chains from one sample, sequenced in a study of cytomegalovirus exposure and HLA in healthy donors. Vbeta (60) and Jbeta (13) primers were used in the PCR. Repertoires were generated with immunoSEQ multiplex PCR, while TCRdb's copy carries only in-frame clones and drops some. The sample has over 70,000 clones, roughly 60% seen once. The sequenced sample consisted of PBMCs. The receptor set was obtained from a woman aged 50 to 60 in good health and CMV-seropositive.

The chain links TRBV15 to TRBJ2-1; possibly TRBD1 for D (5 bases). Trimming stripped 0 bases from V and 12 bases from J, with 12 bases between. This CDR3 comprises 13 residues. Per germline, CDR1 LNHNV and CDR2 YYDKDF (reference sequence). This CDR3 is CATSRDRATPQFF. CDR3 in DNA: TGTGCCACCAGCAGAGACAGGGCCACCCCGCAGTTCTTC.

This chain uses TRBV2 with TRBJ1-1; TRBD1 might be the D (5 bases). The germline gives CDR1 SNHLY, CDR2 FYNNEI. Trimming removed 2 bases from V and 12 bases from J, with 19 bases in between. The CDR3 is 14 amino acids. The CDR3 bases are TGTGCCAGCAGTGAATTAGGGCAGGGCGACAAAACTTTCTTT. Amino acid sequence: CASSELGQGDKTFF.

The rearrangement joins TRBV27 to TRBJ2-2; D unresolved. The CDR3 has 16 residues. V lost 1 base and J lost 4, with 13 bases in between. Germline V gives CDR1 MNHEY, CDR2 SMNVEV (reference sequence). The CDR3 here is CASSLWSQRSTGELFF. CDR3 nucleotides: TGTGCCAGCAGTTTATGGTCGCAGAGGAGCACCGGGGAGCTGTTTTTT.

The chain combines TRBV5-6 with TRBJ2-1; D ambiguous. V shed 2 bases and J shed 12 bases, with 12 bases lying between them. The CDR3 consists of 12 residues. Germline V gives CDR1 SGHDT, CDR2 YYEEEE. This CDR3 reads CASSFYPYGQFF. For the CDR3, the DNA is TGTGCCAGCAGCTTTTACCCATACGGGCAGTTCTTC.

This clone was seen a handful of times. The rearrangement links TRBV2 to TRBJ1-4; D is undetermined. The V gene's germline CDR1 is SNHLY and CDR2 FYNNEI. This CDR3 is 13 amino acids long. V gave up 7 bases and J gave up 5 bases, with 11 bases separating them. The DNA for the CDR3 is TGTGCCAGCATTTCAGTGAGGAATGAAAAACTGTTTTTT. Translation gives CASISVRNEKLFF.

This clone was counted a few times. The chain employs TRBV2 and TRBJ2-1; TRBD2 matches 14 bases. This CDR3 contains 15 residues. V was pared by 3 bases and J by 9 bases, with 4 bases of the junction left unmatched. Germline V gives CDR1 SNHLY, CDR2 FYNNEI. The CDR3 nucleotides read TGTGCCAGCAGTGAGACTAGCGGGGGGGCACCTGAGCAGTTCTTC. This translates into CASSETSGGAPEQFF. The full variable domain, its missing parts supplied by reference TRBV2 and TRBJ2-1, is EPEVTQTPSHQVTQMGQEVILRCVPISNHLYFYWYRQILGQKVEFLVSFYNNEISEKSEIFDDQFSVERPDGSNFTLKIRSTKLEDSAMYFCASSETSGGAPEQFFGPGTRLTVL.

The rearrangement links TRBV6-5 to TRBJ1-5; tentatively, D is TRBD1 (6 bases). The CDR3 runs 15 residues. Germline CDR1 reads MNHEY; CDR2 reads SVGAGI. Trimming removed 0 bases from V and 9 bases from J, with 15 bases in between. DNA of the CDR3: TGTGCCAGCAGTTACTCGTCTCAGGGGATTGCGCCCCAGCATTTT. Its translation: CASSYSSQGIAPQHF.

This clone was counted a few times. This chain connects TRBV29-1 to TRBJ2-1; TRBD2 agrees at 10 bases. The J segment lost 8 bases and the V segment lost 2 bases, leaving 6 bases of the junction unmatched. This CDR3 is built from 14 residues. The germline CDR1 and CDR2 sequences are SQVTM and ANQGSEA. The CDR3 DNA sequence: TGCAGCGTTGAACCCAGCGGGGGGGCCGATGAGCAGTTCTTC. This gives the protein CSVEPSGGADEQFF.

The chain recombines TRBV6-5 with TRBJ1-5; 8 bases align to TRBD1. V trimming: 6 bases; J trimming: 4 bases; junction bases outside the gene matches: 5. This CDR3 has 14 residues. Germline V gives CDR1 MNHEY, CDR2 SVGAGI. The CDR3 DNA reads TGTGCCAGCAGCTTAAGGACAGGGAATCAGCCCCAGCATTTT. It yields the protein CASSLRTGNQPQHF.

With respect to this clone: Other DNA sequences in the sample encode the same CDR3. The chain recombines TRBV19 with TRBJ1-5; weak D call: TRBD1 (6 bases). This CDR3 is 12 amino acids long. Per the germline V gene, CDR1 is LNHDA and CDR2 is SQIVND (reference sequence). V lost 3 bases and J lost 7, with 7 bases in between. The CDR3 sequence is CASSIGGQPQHF. The CDR3 coding sequence is TGTGCCAGTAGTATTGGGGGCCAGCCCCAGCATTTT.

V and J are TRBV7-9 and TRBJ1-2; D might be TRBD1 (6 bases). The CDR3 has 12 residues. Trimming took off 5 bases at V and 9 bases at J, with 13 bases between the two ends. Germline V gives CDR1 SEHNR, CDR2 FQNEAQ (reference sequence). The CDR3 nucleotides read TGTGCCAGCAGCCGGGGACATGAGCGCTACACCTTC. Protein: CASSRGHERYTF.

This clone came up once. The chain has TRBV2 and TRBJ2-5; 7 bases align to TRBD1. The CDR3 runs 12 residues. From germline, CDR1 is SNHLY and CDR2 FYNNEI. V gave up 7 bases and J gave up 9 bases; unmatched junction bases: 8. Here the CDR3 DNA reads TGTGCCAGCACCGGCTCGCAGGGGGCCCAGTACTTC. Residues: CASTGSQGAQYF.

V is TRBV28 and J is TRBJ1-2; unclear D gene. Germline V gene data show CDR1 as MDHEN and CDR2 as SYDVKM. The germline V and J ends were trimmed by 3 bases and 2 bases, with 7 bases remaining between them. This CDR3 contains 13 residues. The DNA for the CDR3 is TGTGCCAGCAGTTTCCGGGAAAACTATGGCTACACCTTC. Translating gives CASSFRENYGYTF.

V is TRBV4-2 and J is TRBJ1-3, with D uncertain. CDR3 length: 15 amino acids. CDR1 is LGHNA, CDR2 YNFKEQ, per germline. V lost 2 bases to trimming and J lost 2 bases, with 10 bases between them. As DNA, the CDR3 is TGTGCCAGCAGCCAAAAGGGAGGGACTGGAAACACCATATATTTT. Residues: CASSQKGGTGNTIYF.

The chain carries TRBV4-1 and TRBJ1-4; no definite D call. The CDR3 consists of 15 residues. Between the trimmed V and J ends, which lost 0 bases and 6 bases, there was a span of 11 bases. Germline V gene data show CDR1 as MGHRA and CDR2 as YSYEKL. The DNA of the CDR3 is TGCGCCAGCAGCCAAGATAGCGGGAGGGATGAAAAACTGTTTTTT. Translated: CASSQDSGRDEKLFF.

This rearrangement joins TRBV10-3 to TRBJ2-4; tentative D call: TRBD1 (5 bases). Per the germline V gene, CDR1 is ENHRY and CDR2 is SYGVKD. Between the trimmed V and J ends, which lost 0 bases and 6 bases, there was a span of 18 bases. CDR3 length equals 17 residues. The DNA for the CDR3 is TGTGCCATCAGTGAGTCGGCCAGGGATTTGATCGGAAACATTCAGTACTTC. This sequence encodes CAISESARDLIGNIQYF.

The J gene is TRBJ2-3, the V gene TRBV5-4, with 14 nucleotides matching TRBD2. Germline CDR1 SGHNT, CDR2 YYREEE (reference sequence). CDR3 size: 17 residues. The trim removed 4 bases at V and 2 bases at J, leaving 6 bases unmatched. CDR3: CASSPRLAGGFTDTQYF. In DNA form, the CDR3 reads TGTGCCAGCAGCCCCCGACTAGCGGGGGGGTTCACAGATACGCAGTATTTT. Full variable domain (outside the CDR3, taken from reference TRBV5-4 and TRBJ2-3): ETGVTQSPTHLIKTRGQQVTLRCSSQSGHNTVSWYQQALGQGPQFIFQYYREEENGRGNFPPRFSGLQFPNYSSELNVNALELDDSALYLCASSPRLAGGFTDTQYFGPGTRLTVL.

The chain carries TRBV2 and TRBJ2-3; D is perhaps TRBD1 (6 bases). Trimming shortened V by 4 bases and J by 2 bases, and 13 bases separated the two germline ends. The CDR3 runs 15 residues. In germline, CDR1 is SNHLY, CDR2 FYNNEI. The CDR3 sequence is CASSAPGQITDTQYF. The CDR3, as DNA: TGTGCCAGCAGTGCCCCGGGACAAATCACAGATACGCAGTATTTT.

The chain carries TRBV18 and TRBJ2-7, with 7 bases aligning to TRBD1. V lost 4 bases, J lost 2 bases, and 2 bases stayed unmatched. The CDR3 length is 13 residues. From germline, CDR1 is KGHSH and CDR2 LQKENI. The CDR3 reads CASSRQGAYEQYF. CDR3 DNA sequence: TGTGCCAGCTCACGCCAGGGGGCCTACGAGCAGTACTTC.

This clone appeared a few times. The V gene is TRBV9, the J gene TRBJ2-7; D might be TRBD1 (5 bases). CDR3 length equals 13 residues. With 0 bases removed from V and 3 bases from J, the gap between germline ends came to 7 bases. Germline loops: CDR1 SGDLS, CDR2 YYNGEE. The CDR3 sequence: CASSVGQNYEQYF. DNA of the CDR3: TGTGCCAGCAGCGTAGGACAGAACTACGAGCAGTACTTC.

The rearrangement uses TRBV6-1 and TRBJ1-6; 7 positions match TRBD1. The germline gives CDR1 MNHNS, CDR2 SASEGT. This CDR3 comprises 14 residues. With V trimmed by 6 bases and J by 8 bases, 7 bases remained unmatched. The CDR3 is CASRTTGVDSPLHF. Here the CDR3 DNA reads TGTGCCAGCAGGACAACAGGGGTCGATTCACCCCTCCACTTT.

This clone showed up just once. This chain uses TRBV30 with TRBJ2-5, with 7 bases fitting TRBD2. The CDR3 has 17 amino acids. The germline V gene encodes CDR1 GTSNPN and CDR2 SVGIG (reference sequence). V gave up 0 bases and J gave up 2 bases; unmatched junction bases: 12. CDR3 DNA: TGTGCCTGGAGTGTATGGGGAGGGAGCGGGTGGCAAGAGACCCAGTACTTC. Amino acid sequence: CAWSVWGGSGWQETQYF.

The chain links TRBV28 to TRBJ1-1; tentatively, D is TRBD1 (6 bases). Trimming took 3 bases from V and 6 from J, leaving 17 bases between them. CDR1 is MDHEN, CDR2 SYDVKM, per germline. The CDR3 is 15 amino acids. CDR3 region: CASSFPGEGHPEAFF. The CDR3 DNA reads as TGTGCCAGCAGTTTTCCAGGGGAAGGCCATCCTGAAGCTTTCTTT.

The J gene is TRBJ1-2, the V gene TRBV10-1; 7 nucleotides match TRBD1. The ends lost 7 bases at V and 5 bases at J; junction bases unmatched: 4. Germline assignment: CDR1 WNHNN and CDR2 SYGVQD (reference sequence). The CDR3 length is 12 residues. The CDR3 loop reads CASKTTGYGYTF. The CDR3 DNA reads TGCGCCAGCAAGACGACAGGGTATGGCTACACCTTC.

The chain combines TRBV15 with TRBJ2-3; 10 nucleotides line up with TRBD1. CDR1 and CDR2 (germline): LNHNV, YYDKDF (reference sequence). Unmatched junction bases numbered 8, after V lost 3 bases and J lost 2 bases. The length of the CDR3 is 17 residues. The CDR3 is CATSRPGTGVFTDTQYF. The CDR3 DNA reads as TGTGCCACCAGCAGGCCCGGGACAGGGGTCTTCACAGATACGCAGTATTTT.

This clone was seen more than once but under ten times. This sequence joins TRBV28 and TRBJ1-5, with D maybe TRBD1 (6 bases). Between the trimmed V and J ends, which lost 4 bases and 9 bases, there was a span of 19 bases. The CDR3 runs 15 residues. Germline V gene data show CDR1 as MDHEN and CDR2 as SYDVKM. The CDR3 DNA reads as TGTGCCAGCAGTTCGGCGACAGGCCGCCAGGGGCCCCAGCATTTT. It encodes CASSSATGRQGPQHF.

J is TRBJ2-2 and V is TRBV30; 7 bases match TRBD1. With 0 bases clipped from V and 6 bases from J, the junction kept 13 bases outside the gene matches. The CDR3 totals 17 residues. Per germline, CDR1 GTSNPN and CDR2 SVGIG (reference sequence). CDR3 loop: CAWSVQLAGQGAGELFF. The CDR3 DNA reads TGTGCCTGGAGTGTACAACTGGCTGGGCAGGGGGCCGGGGAGCTGTTTTTT.

The rearrangement uses TRBV16 and TRBJ1-2; D gene uncertain. This CDR3 spans 16 amino acids. V lost 0 bases, J lost 6 bases, and 17 bases lay in between. The V gene's germline CDR1 is KGHSY and CDR2 FQNENV. This CDR3 is CASSQSRVSGEDGYTF. In DNA, the CDR3 is TGTGCCAGCAGCCAATCGAGGGTATCGGGAGAGGATGGCTACACCTTC.

The J gene is TRBJ2-3, the V gene TRBV7-8; TRBD1 matches 7 bases. From germline, CDR1 is SGHVS and CDR2 FQNEAQ. The V segment lost 5 bases and the J segment 6 bases; nucleotides outside the gene matches: 11. This CDR3 spans 15 amino acids. The CDR3 sequence: CASSRRGGILDTQYF. CDR3 coding DNA: TGTGCCAGCAGCAGACGAGGGGGCATTTTGGATACGCAGTATTTT.

This clone was observed a handful of times. The V call is TRBV7-3, the J call TRBJ2-3; D perhaps matches TRBD1 (6 bases). This CDR3 region has 13 residues. The V end lost 4 bases, the J end lost 4 bases, and 9 bases lay between the germline ends. Germline V gene lookup returns CDR1 SGHTA and CDR2 FQGTGA. The CDR3 sequence is CASSSSGADTQYF. The CDR3 DNA is TGTGCCAGCAGCTCGTCAGGGGCAGATACGCAGTATTTT.

The chain uses TRBV5-1 and TRBJ2-3; 10 nucleotides agree with TRBD2. Unmatched junction bases numbered 5, after V lost 2 bases and J lost 5 bases. Germline V gene sequence: CDR1 SGHRS, CDR2 YFSETQ. The CDR3 has 15 amino acids. The CDR3 protein is CASSFLAGGQDTQYF. In DNA, the CDR3 is TGCGCCAGCAGCTTTTTAGCGGGGGGACAAGATACGCAGTATTTT.

This clone was counted between two and nine times. This chain connects TRBV20-1 to TRBJ2-7; D might be TRBD2 (6 bases). Germline assignment: CDR1 DFQATT and CDR2 SNEGSKA (reference sequence). This CDR3 has 11 residues. The germline V and J ends were trimmed by 7 bases and 6 bases, with 13 bases remaining between them. The CDR3 DNA is TGCAGTGTTAGCGGCGGAGCCGAGCAGTACTTC. Encoded protein: CSVSGGAEQYF.